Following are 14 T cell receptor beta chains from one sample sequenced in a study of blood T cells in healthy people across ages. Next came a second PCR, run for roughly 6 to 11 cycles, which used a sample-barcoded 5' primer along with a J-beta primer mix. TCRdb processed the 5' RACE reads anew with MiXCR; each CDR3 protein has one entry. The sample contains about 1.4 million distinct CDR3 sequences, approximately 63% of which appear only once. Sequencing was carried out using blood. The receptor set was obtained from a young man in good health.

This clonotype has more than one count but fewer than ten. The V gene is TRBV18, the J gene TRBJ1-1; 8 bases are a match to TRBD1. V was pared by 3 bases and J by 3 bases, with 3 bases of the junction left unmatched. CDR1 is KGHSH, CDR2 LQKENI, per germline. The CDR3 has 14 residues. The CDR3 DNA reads TGTGCCAGCTCACCGACAGGGGAGGACACTGAAGCTTTCTTT. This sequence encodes CASSPTGEDTEAFF.

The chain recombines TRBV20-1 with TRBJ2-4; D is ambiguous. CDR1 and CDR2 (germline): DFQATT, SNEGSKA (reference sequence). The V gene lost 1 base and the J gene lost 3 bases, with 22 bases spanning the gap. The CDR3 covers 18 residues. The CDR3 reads CSARGGGRPRVGKNIQYF. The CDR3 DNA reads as TGCAGTGCTAGAGGGGGTGGGCGTCCTAGAGTTGGCAAAAACATTCAGTACTTC.

The CDR3 sequence is CATREPTDYGYTF. The CDR3 nucleotides read TGTGCCACCAGGGAACCAACTGACTATGGCTACACCTTC. The gene calls are TRBV10-3 and TRBJ1-2, with D possibly TRBD1 on 5 matching bases. V lost 10 bases, J lost 3 bases, and 15 bases lay in between. CDR3 length: 13 residues. Germline-derived CDR1 and CDR2 are ENHRY and SYGVKD.

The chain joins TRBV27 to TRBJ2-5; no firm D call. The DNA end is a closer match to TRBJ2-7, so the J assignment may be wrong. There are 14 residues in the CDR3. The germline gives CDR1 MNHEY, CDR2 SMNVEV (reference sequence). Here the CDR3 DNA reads TGTGCCAGCTGTCAGCCCGGGCAAGAATACGAGCAGTACTTC. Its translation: CASCQPGQEYEQYF.

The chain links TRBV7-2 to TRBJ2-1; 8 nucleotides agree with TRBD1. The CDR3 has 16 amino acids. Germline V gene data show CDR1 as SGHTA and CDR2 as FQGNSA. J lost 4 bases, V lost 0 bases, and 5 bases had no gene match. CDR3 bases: TGTGCCAGCAGCTTAGCGGGACAGGATTCGTACAATGAGCAGTTCTTC. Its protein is CASSLAGQDSYNEQFF.

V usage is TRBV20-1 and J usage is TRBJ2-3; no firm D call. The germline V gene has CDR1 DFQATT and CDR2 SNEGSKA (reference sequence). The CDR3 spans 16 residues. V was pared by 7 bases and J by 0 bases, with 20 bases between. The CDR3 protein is CSGPPLRNRSTDTQYF. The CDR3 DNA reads TGCAGTGGGCCCCCCCTCCGGAACCGAAGCACAGATACGCAGTATTTT.

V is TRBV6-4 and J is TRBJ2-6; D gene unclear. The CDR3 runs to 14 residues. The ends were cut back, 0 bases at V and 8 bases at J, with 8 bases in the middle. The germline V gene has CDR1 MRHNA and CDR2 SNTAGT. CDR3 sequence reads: CASSDSKHSNVLTF. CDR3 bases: TGTGCCAGCAGTGACTCGAAACACTCCAACGTCCTGACTTTC.

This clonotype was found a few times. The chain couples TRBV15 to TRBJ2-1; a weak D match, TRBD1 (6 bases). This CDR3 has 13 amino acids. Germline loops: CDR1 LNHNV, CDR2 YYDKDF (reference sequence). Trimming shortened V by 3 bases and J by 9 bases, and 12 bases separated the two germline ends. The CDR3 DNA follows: TGTGCCACCAGCAGCGGCGGACAGATTGAGCAGTTCTTC. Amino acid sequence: CATSSGGQIEQFF. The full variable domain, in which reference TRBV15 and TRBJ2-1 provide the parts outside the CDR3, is DAMVIQNPRYQVTQFGKPVTLSCSQTLNHNVMYWYQQKSSQAPKLLFHYYDKDFNNEADTPDNFQSRRPNTSFCFLDIRSPGLGDTAMYLCATSSGGQIEQFFGPGTRLTVL.

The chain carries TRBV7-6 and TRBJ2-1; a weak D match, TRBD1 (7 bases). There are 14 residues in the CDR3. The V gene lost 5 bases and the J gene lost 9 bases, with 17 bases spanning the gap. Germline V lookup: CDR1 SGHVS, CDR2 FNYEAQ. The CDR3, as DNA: TGTGCCAGCAGCCTCCTCTCCCAGGGGGGTGAGCAGTTCTTC. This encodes CASSLLSQGGEQFF.

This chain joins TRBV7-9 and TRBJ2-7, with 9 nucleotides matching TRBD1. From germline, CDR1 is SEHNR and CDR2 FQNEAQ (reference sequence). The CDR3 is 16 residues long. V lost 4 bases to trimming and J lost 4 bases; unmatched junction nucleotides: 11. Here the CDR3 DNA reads TGTGCCAGCAGCTCTCGGGGGGACAGGGTTGAGTACGAGCAGTACTTC. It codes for CASSSRGDRVEYEQYF.

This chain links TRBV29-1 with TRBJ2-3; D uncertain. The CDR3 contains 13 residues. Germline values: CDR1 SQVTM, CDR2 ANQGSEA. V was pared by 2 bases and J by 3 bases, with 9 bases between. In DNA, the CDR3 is TGCAGCGTTGAATTAGTCCTGACAGATACGCAGTATTTT. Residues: CSVELVLTDTQYF.

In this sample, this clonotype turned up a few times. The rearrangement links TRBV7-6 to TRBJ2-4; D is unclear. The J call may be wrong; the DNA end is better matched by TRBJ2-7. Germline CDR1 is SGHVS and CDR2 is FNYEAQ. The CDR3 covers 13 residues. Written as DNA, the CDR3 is TGTGCCAGCGCCACCGAATTCTCCTACGAGCAGTACTTC. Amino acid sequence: CASATEFSYEQYF.

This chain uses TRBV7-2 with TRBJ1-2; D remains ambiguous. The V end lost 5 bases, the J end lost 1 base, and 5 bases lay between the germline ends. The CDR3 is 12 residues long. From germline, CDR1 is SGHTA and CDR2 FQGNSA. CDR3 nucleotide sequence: TGTGCCAGCAGCGCCCTTAACTATGGCTACACCTTC. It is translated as CASSALNYGYTF.

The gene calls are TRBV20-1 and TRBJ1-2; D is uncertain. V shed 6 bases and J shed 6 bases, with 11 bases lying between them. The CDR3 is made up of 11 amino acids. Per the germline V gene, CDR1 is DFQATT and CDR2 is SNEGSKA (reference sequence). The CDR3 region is CSARPGDGYTF. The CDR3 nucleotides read TGCAGTGCAAGACCCGGGGATGGCTACACCTTC.